One and the same sample provided the 7 T cell receptor beta chains below, sequenced in a study of regulatory T cells in long-lasting Graves disease. Specified time point: persistent/refractory GD, antithyroid drugs over 5 years with positive TRAb. After RNA was extracted from PBMCs, the TCR library was made from it. TCR beta libraries were built with iRepertoire HTBI primers and Arm-PCR of CDR3 regions. TCRdb re-derived calls from the multiplex PCR reads in MiXCR, one entry per CDR3 protein. This table has some 470,000 distinct CDR3 sequences, around a fifth appearing once. The sample in question was peripheral blood mononuclear cells (PBMCs), obtained when the disease was refractory, from a patient treated with antithyroid drugs. The receptors stem from a female donor with Graves disease.

The gene calls are TRBV6-1 and TRBJ2-1, with TRBD2 matching 8 bases. Germline lookup yields CDR1 MNHNS and CDR2 SASEGT. Germline trimming cut 6 bases from V and 7 bases from J; bases unmatched to any gene: 17. The CDR3 consists of 17 residues. CDR3 residues: CASRDTPGLVPKNEQFF. CDR3 bases: TGTGCCAGCAGGGACACTCCGGGACTAGTCCCTAAAAATGAGCAGTTCTTC.

The count of this clonotype is one. V is TRBV7-9 and J is TRBJ2-5, with unresolved D. The CDR3 sequence is 15 residues long. The V end lost 1 base, the J end lost 2 bases, and 11 bases lay between the germline ends. The germline gives CDR1 SEHNR, CDR2 FQNEAQ (reference sequence). CDR3 in amino acids: CASSLGRAAQETQYF. The CDR3 nucleotides are TGTGCCAGCAGCTTAGGTCGCGCAGCTCAAGAGACCCAGTACTTC.

This clonotype was seen ten or more times. This rearrangement joins TRBV9 to TRBJ2-7, with 11 bases lining up with TRBD1. The CDR3 has 14 amino acids. Germline CDR1 reads SGDLS; CDR2 reads YYNGEE. The J segment lost 2 bases and the V segment lost 2 bases, leaving 0 bases of the junction unmatched. This CDR3 is CASSVGQGAYEQYF. CDR3 sequence (DNA): TGTGCCAGCAGCGTGGGACAGGGGGCCTACGAGCAGTACTTC.

Concerning this clonotype itself: A much larger clone sits a single nucleotide away, making a read error possible. The chain uses TRBV2 and TRBJ2-5; possibly TRBD1 for D (5 bases). Germline CDR1 and CDR2: SNHLY and FYNNEI. CDR3 length: 13 amino acids. CDR3 region: CAGSKGVKETQYF. CDR3 sequence (DNA): TGTGCCGGCAGCAAAGGGGTAAAAGAGACCCAGTACTTC.

This clonotype was counted between two and nine times. The chain joins TRBV27 to TRBJ2-7, with 8 nucleotides matching TRBD2. The V and J ends lost 5 bases and 5 bases, in that order; junction bases with no gene match: 11. Germline V CDR1 and CDR2: MNHEY, SMNVEV (reference sequence). The CDR3 consists of 15 residues. The CDR3: CASSPSAGGRNEQYF. The CDR3 bases are TGTGCCAGCAGTCCATCGGCGGGGGGTCGGAACGAGCAGTACTTC.

The rearrangement joins TRBV7-9 to TRBJ1-2; D unclear. Trimming left V 1 base short and J 4 bases short, with 13 bases between. Germline assignment: CDR1 SEHNR and CDR2 FQNEAQ (reference sequence). The CDR3 has 15 amino acids. CDR3 bases: TGTGCCAGCAGCTTAGGGTTGACAATGGCCTATGGCTACACCTTC. It encodes CASSLGLTMAYGYTF. Full variable domain (outside the CDR3, taken from reference TRBV7-9 and TRBJ1-2): DTGVSQNPRHKITKRGQNVTFRCDPISEHNRLYWYRQTLGQGPEFLTYFQNEAQLEKSRLLSDRFSAERPKGSFSTLEIQRTEQGDSAMYLCASSLGLTMAYGYTFGSGTRLTVV.

This chain connects TRBV4-1 to TRBJ2-6; D may be TRBD1 (6 bases). V was trimmed by 0 bases and J by 0 bases, leaving 15 bases between them. The V gene's germline CDR1 is MGHRA and CDR2 YSYEKL. The CDR3 contains 19 residues. The DNA of the CDR3 is TGCGCCAGCAGCCAAGACTGGCACAGGGCCTACTCTGGGGCCAACGTCCTGACTTTC. This translates into CASSQDWHRAYSGANVLTF.